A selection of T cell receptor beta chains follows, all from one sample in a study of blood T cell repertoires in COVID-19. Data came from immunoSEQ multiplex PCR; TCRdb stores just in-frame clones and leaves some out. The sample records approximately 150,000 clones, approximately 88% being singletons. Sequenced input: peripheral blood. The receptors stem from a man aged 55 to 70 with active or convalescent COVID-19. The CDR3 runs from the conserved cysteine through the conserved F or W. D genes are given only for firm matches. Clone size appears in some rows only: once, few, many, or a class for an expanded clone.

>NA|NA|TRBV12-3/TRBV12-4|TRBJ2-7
CASSLKANEQYF
TGTGCCAGCAGTTTAAAAGCGAACGAGCAGTACTTC
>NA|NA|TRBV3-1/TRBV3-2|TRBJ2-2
CASSQDSGVNTGELFF
TGTGCCAGCAGCCAAGATAGCGGAGTTAACACCGGGGAGCTGTTTTTT
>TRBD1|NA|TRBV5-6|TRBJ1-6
CASSQGGQGNSPLHF
TGTGCCAGCAGTCAAGGGGGACAGGGGAATTCACCCCTCCACTTT
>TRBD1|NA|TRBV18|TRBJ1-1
CASSWTGSGTEAFF
TGTGCCAGCTCATGGACAGGGTCTGGCACTGAAGCTTTCTTT
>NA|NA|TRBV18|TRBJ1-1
CASSPLTSGAAEAFF
TGTGCCAGCTCACCACTAACCTCAGGGGCCGCTGAAGCTTTCTTT
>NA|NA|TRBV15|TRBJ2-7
CATSRGGSSYEQYF
TGTGCCACCAGCAGGGGGGGTAGCTCCTACGAGCAGTACTTC
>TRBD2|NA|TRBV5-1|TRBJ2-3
CASSLERGQDTQYF
TGCGCCAGCAGCTTGGAGCGGGGGCAAGATACGCAGTATTTT
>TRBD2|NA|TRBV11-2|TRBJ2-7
CASSRGGYEQYF
TGTGCCAGCAGCCGCGGGGGCTACGAGCAGTACTTC
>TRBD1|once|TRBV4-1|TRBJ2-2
CASSQGDRGNTGELFF
TGCGCCAGCAGCCAAGGGGACAGGGGGAACACCGGGGAGCTGTTTTTT
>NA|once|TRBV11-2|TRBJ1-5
CASSLGATSNQPQHF
TGTGCCAGCAGCTTGGGGGCAACTAGCAATCAGCCCCAGCATTTT
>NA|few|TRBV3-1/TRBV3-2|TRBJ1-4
CASSQGLGAGQVSEKLFF
TGTGCCAGCAGCCAAGGATTGGGGGCAGGGCAGGTAAGTGAAAAACTGTTTTTT
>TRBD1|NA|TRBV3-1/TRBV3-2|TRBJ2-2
CASRTGYTGELFF
TGTGCCAGCAGGACAGGGTACACCGGGGAGCTGTTTTTT
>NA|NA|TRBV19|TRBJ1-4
CASGPGPGEVGEKLFF
TGTGCCAGTGGCCCCGGGCCAGGGGAAGTGGGTGAAAAACTGTTTTTT
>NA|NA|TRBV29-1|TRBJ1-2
CSVGEFGGSGGTF
TGCAGCGTCGGAGAGTTCGGGGGTTCAGGTGGCACCTTC
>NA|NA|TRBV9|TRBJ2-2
CASSWGGRVPGELFF
TGTGCCAGCAGCTGGGGGGGCAGGGTGCCCGGGGAGCTGTTTTTT
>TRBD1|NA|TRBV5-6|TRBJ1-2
CASSWGQSNYGYTF
TGTGCCAGCAGCTGGGGACAGAGCAACTATGGCTACACCTTC
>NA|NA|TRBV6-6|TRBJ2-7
CASSPPGGYEQYF
TGTGCCAGCAGTCCCCCAGGGGGGTACGAGCAGTACTTC
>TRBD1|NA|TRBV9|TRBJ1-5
CASSGDRSSNQPQHF
TGTGCCAGCAGCGGGGACAGGTCGAGCAATCAGCCCCAGCATTTT
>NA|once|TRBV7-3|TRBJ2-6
CASSLSGAGANVLTF
TGTGCCAGCAGCTTAAGCGGGGCTGGGGCCAACGTCCTGACTTTC
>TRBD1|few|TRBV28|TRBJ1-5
CASRQGITSNQPQHF
TGTGCCAGCAGACAGGGGATTACTAGCAATCAGCCCCAGCATTTT
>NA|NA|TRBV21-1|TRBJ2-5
CASSPRGTSGLQETQYF
TGTGCCAGCAGCCCTAGGGGTACTAGCGGATTACAAGAGACCCAGTACTTC
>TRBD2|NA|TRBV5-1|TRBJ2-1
CASSQRTSGSNEQFF
TGCGCCAGCAGCCAGCGGACTAGCGGGAGCAATGAGCAGTTCTTC
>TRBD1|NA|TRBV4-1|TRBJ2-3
CASSLRTGLTDTQYF
TGCGCCAGCAGCTTGAGGACAGGTCTCACAGATACGCAGTATTTT
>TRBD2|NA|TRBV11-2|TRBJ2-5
CASSTGTSVETQYF
TGTGCCAGCAGCACCGGGACTAGCGTCGAGACCCAGTACTTC
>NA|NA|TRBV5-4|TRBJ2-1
CASSLKPGSGEQFF
TGTGCCAGCAGCTTGAAACCAGGATCCGGTGAGCAGTTCTTC
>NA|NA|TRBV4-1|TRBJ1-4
CASSQATGEKLFF
TGCGCCAGCAGCCAAGCGACAGGTGAAAAACTGTTTTTT
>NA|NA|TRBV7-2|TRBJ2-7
CASSWRPDSGVREQYF
TGTGCCAGCAGCTGGCGGCCGGACTCAGGGGTCCGCGAGCAGTACTTC
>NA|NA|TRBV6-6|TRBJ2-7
CASSPGAGRIYEQYF
TGTGCCAGCAGCCCGGGTGCGGGACGCATCTACGAGCAGTACTTC
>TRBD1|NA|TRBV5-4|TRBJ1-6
CASSFTGVNSPLHF
TGTGCCAGCAGCTTCACAGGGGTGAATTCACCCCTCCACTTT
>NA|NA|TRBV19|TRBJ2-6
CASNSAGGLGGANVLTF
TGTGCCAGTAATAGCGCCGGGGGGCTGGGTGGGGCCAACGTCCTGACTTTC
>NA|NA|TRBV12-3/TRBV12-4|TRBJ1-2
CASSLDMNYGYTF
TGTGCCAGCAGTTTAGACATGAACTATGGCTACACCTTC
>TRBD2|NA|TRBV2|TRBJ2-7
CASSEEASGIYEQYF
TGTGCCAGCAGTGAAGAGGCTAGCGGGATCTACGAGCAGTACTTC
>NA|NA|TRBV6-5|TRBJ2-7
CASSYSGRNYEQYF
TGTGCCAGCAGTTACTCGGGCCGTAACTACGAGCAGTACTTC
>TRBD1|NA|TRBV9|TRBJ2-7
CASSVGWDSPYEQYF
TGTGCCAGCAGCGTAGGTTGGGACAGCCCCTACGAGCAGTACTTC
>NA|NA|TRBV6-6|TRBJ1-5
CASSLDGDYQPQHF
TGTGCCAGCAGCCTGGACGGGGATTATCAGCCCCAGCATTTT
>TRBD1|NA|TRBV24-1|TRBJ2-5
CATSAGGEETQYF
TGTGCCACCAGTGCAGGGGGCGAAGAGACCCAGTACTTC
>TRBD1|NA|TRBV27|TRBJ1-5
CASSQNRGNQPQHF
TGTGCCAGCAGCCAAAACAGGGGGAATCAGCCCCAGCATTTT
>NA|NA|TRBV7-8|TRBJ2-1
CASSFRWFGGNSDHEQFF
TGTGCCAGCAGCTTTCGATGGTTTGGCGGGAACTCGGATCATGAGCAGTTCTTC
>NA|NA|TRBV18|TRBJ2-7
CASSSFREGYEQYF
TGTGCCAGCTCATCTTTCAGGGAAGGCTACGAGCAGTACTTC
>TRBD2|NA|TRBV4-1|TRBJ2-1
CASSQGLAADEQFF
TGCGCCAGCAGCCAAGGACTAGCGGCCGATGAGCAGTTCTTC
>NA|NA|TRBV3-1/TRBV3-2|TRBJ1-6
CASSPTSGDRNSPLHF
TGTGCCAGCAGCCCCACTTCAGGGGACCGTAATTCACCCCTCCACTTT
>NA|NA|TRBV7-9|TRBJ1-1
CASRRSSGAFF
TGTGCCAGCAGGCGAAGCTCCGGGGCTTTCTTT
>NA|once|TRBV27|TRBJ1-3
CASSLSGGSGNTIYF
TGTGCCAGCAGTTTATCAGGGGGCTCTGGAAACACCATATATTTT
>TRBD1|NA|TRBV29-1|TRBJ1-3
CSAQGAAGNTIYF
TGCAGCGCACAGGGGGCAGCTGGAAACACCATATATTTT
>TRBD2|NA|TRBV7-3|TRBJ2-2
CASSLPGLAGGHTGELFF
TGTGCCAGCAGCTTACCGGGACTAGCGGGAGGTCACACCGGGGAGCTGTTTTTT
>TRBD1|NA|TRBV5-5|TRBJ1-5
CASSWDSSNQPQHF
TGTGCCAGCAGCTGGGACAGTAGCAATCAGCCCCAGCATTTT
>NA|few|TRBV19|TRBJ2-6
CASSPIGMSSGANVLTF
TGTGCCAGTAGCCCCATCGGTATGAGCTCTGGGGCCAACGTCCTGACTTTC